These 20 T cell receptor beta chains were sequenced from one sample in a study of T cells after yellow fever vaccination. Each CDR3 protein is one row after TCRdb ran MiXCR on the 5' RACE reads. The table records approximately 140,000 distinct CDR3 sequences, 7% to 9% of them present only once. Specimen: CD4+ T cells sorted from PBMCs, collected 5 days after the yellow fever booster vaccination. The receptors shown here come from a man aged 25-45 years who received the YFV17D yellow fever vaccine.

In its sample, this clonotype was seen many times. The chain couples TRBV12-3 or TRBV12-4 to TRBJ2-1; perhaps TRBD2 as D (6 bases). Trimming took 8 bases from V and 7 from J, leaving 21 bases between them. The CDR3 runs 15 residues. The CDR3 DNA is TGTGCCAGCTCTCTTAGCGGCACCTGGCCGAATGAGCAGTTCTTC. It encodes CASSLSGTWPNEQFF.

This clonotype came up many times. The chain recombines TRBV10-3 with TRBJ2-7, with 10 positions matching TRBD1. Germline V gene sequence: CDR1 ENHRY, CDR2 SYGVKD. The V segment lost 6 bases and the J segment 5 bases; nucleotides outside the gene matches: 7. This CDR3 contains 14 residues. In DNA, the CDR3 is TGTGCCATCAGACACCGGGACAGGGGCCACGAGCAGTACTTC. It translates to CAIRHRDRGHEQYF.

This clonotype showed up many times. Written as DNA, the CDR3 is TGTGCCAGCAGTTACTCGAGAGCGGCCTACGAGCAGTACTTC. Its translation: CASSYSRAAYEQYF. The chain links TRBV6-5 to TRBJ2-7, with D possibly matching TRBD2 (5 bases). Between the trimmed V and J ends, which lost 0 bases and 2 bases, there was a span of 8 bases. There are 14 residues in the CDR3. CDR1 and CDR2 (germline): MNHEY, SVGAGI.

Many counts were recorded for this clonotype. This sequence joins TRBV5-1 and TRBJ2-7, with a weak D call TRBD1 (7 bases). The CDR3 has 14 amino acids. Germline loops: CDR1 SGHRS, CDR2 YFSETQ. The germline V and J ends were trimmed by 5 bases and 3 bases, with 15 bases remaining between them. As DNA, the CDR3 is TGCGCCAGCAGGCCAGGGGGGACATTCTACGAGCAGTACTTC. Amino acids: CASRPGGTFYEQYF.

The chain links TRBV12-3 or TRBV12-4 to TRBJ2-7; tentatively, D is TRBD2 (6 bases). The CDR3 runs to 12 residues. V lost 6 bases and J 4 bases, leaving 10 bases between the germline ends. CDR3 protein: CASSRDLYEQYF. The CDR3 DNA reads as TGTGCCAGCAGCCGGGACTTGTACGAGCAGTACTTC.

This clonotype was seen more than once but under ten times. This sequence joins TRBV7-2 and TRBJ1-5; D remains unclear. The length of the CDR3 is 15 residues. Germline CDR1 is SGHTA and CDR2 is FQGNSA. Trimming shortened V by 5 bases and J by 7 bases, and 18 bases separated the two germline ends. The CDR3 reads CASSLGVGREQPQHF. CDR3 sequence (DNA): TGTGCCAGCAGCCTTGGGGTTGGCCGGGAGCAGCCCCAGCATTTT.

This clonotype showed up many times. The CDR3, as DNA: TGTGCCAGCGGAAACACCGGGGAGCTGTTTTTT. Encoded protein: CASGNTGELFF. V gene TRBV6-5 combines with J gene TRBJ2-2, with unresolved D. The V and J ends lost 8 bases and 2 bases respectively, with 3 bases between them. The CDR3 is 11 amino acids. The germline CDR1 and CDR2 sequences are MNHEY and SVGAGI.

This clonotype was observed at least ten times. This chain connects TRBV28 to TRBJ2-7, with 8 bases identical to TRBD1. This CDR3 spans 14 amino acids. Germline values: CDR1 MDHEN, CDR2 SYDVKM. J was trimmed by 1 base and V by 6 bases; bases with no gene match: 5. For the CDR3, the DNA is TGTGCCAGCAGGTCAGGGGGCGCATCCTACGAGCAGTACTTC. Its protein product is CASRSGGASYEQYF. The entire variable domain, with the rest obtained from reference TRBV28 and TRBJ2-7, is as follows: DVKVTQSSRYLVKRTGEKVFLECVQDMDHENMFWYRQDPGLGLRLIYFSYDVKMKEKGDIPEGYSVSREKKERFSLILESASTNQTSMYLCASRSGGASYEQYFGPGTRLTVT.

This rearrangement joins TRBV5-4 to TRBJ2-1; 11 bases map to TRBD2. This CDR3 has 16 residues. Germline lookup yields CDR1 SGHNT and CDR2 YYREEE (reference sequence). V lost 3 bases, J lost 1 base, and 3 bases stayed unmatched. This CDR3 reads CASSSRTSGSYNEQFF. The CDR3 DNA reads TGTGCCAGCAGCTCCCGGACTAGCGGGTCCTACAATGAGCAGTTCTTC.

The rearrangement links TRBV19 to TRBJ1-3; no clear D. The germline V gene has CDR1 LNHDA and CDR2 SQIVND (reference sequence). V shed 1 base and J shed 1 base, with 17 bases lying between them. This CDR3 is 18 amino acids long. Written as DNA, the CDR3 is TGTGCCAGTAGTATAGTCAGCTTATCGGGGTCGTCTGGAAACACCATATATTTT. It is translated as CASSIVSLSGSSGNTIYF.

In this sample, this clonotype turned up a few times. The chain is built from TRBV7-2 and TRBJ1-3; D not certain. The CDR3 extends over 14 amino acids. Germline CDR1 and CDR2: SGHTA and FQGNSA. Trimming removed 1 base at V and 9 bases at J, with 13 bases between. The CDR3 DNA reads TGTGCCAGCAGCTTAGGATGGACGTGGGCCACCATATATTTT. Its translation: CASSLGWTWATIYF. Based on the CDR3 plus reference TRBV7-2 and TRBJ1-3, the full variable domain is GAGVSQSPSNKVTEKGKDVELRCDPISGHTALYWYRQSLGQGLEFLIYFQGNSAPDKSGLPSDRFSAERTGGSVSTLTIQRTQQEDSAVYLCASSLGWTWATIYFGEGSWLTVV.

This clonotype was recorded many times. The rearrangement uses TRBV15 and TRBJ2-3; a possible D gene is TRBD2 (5 bases). Germline CDR1 LNHNV, CDR2 YYDKDF (reference sequence). The V end lost 5 bases, the J end lost 0 bases, and 15 bases lay between the germline ends. This CDR3 spans 16 amino acids. The CDR3 region has the DNA TGTGCCACCAGCCAGTCCCGGGGTAGAAGCACAGATACGCAGTATTTT. Translated: CATSQSRGRSTDTQYF.

The chain links TRBV5-4 to TRBJ2-1; 7 positions agree with TRBD2. This CDR3 is built from 14 residues. J lost 6 bases, V lost 3 bases, and 6 bases had no gene match. Germline lookup yields CDR1 SGHNT and CDR2 YYREEE (reference sequence). CDR3 residues: CASSSVGEGNEQFF. The CDR3 DNA reads as TGTGCCAGCAGCTCAGTGGGGGAGGGCAATGAGCAGTTCTTC.

This clonotype was detected many times. V is TRBV28 and J is TRBJ2-3, with TRBD1 identical over 7 bases. Germline V gene lookup returns CDR1 MDHEN and CDR2 SYDVKM. This CDR3 spans 14 amino acids. The J segment lost 5 bases and the V segment lost 9 bases, leaving 11 bases of the junction unmatched. The CDR3 spells CASARRGPGDTQYF. For the CDR3, the DNA is TGTGCCAGTGCCCGAAGGGGGCCGGGAGATACGCAGTATTTT.

This clonotype was detected only a few times. The gene calls are TRBV5-1 and TRBJ1-5; 10 bases line up with TRBD1. The CDR3 loop spans 15 amino acids. V lost 4 bases, J lost 7 bases, and 8 bases stayed unmatched. Germline values: CDR1 SGHRS, CDR2 YFSETQ. CDR3 region: CASSPIGTGDQPQHF. DNA of the CDR3: TGCGCCAGCAGCCCGATAGGGACAGGGGACCAGCCCCAGCATTTT. The full variable domain, rest sourced from reference TRBV5-1 and TRBJ1-5, is KAGVTQTPRYLIKTRGQQVTLSCSPISGHRSVSWYQQTPGQGLQFLFEYFSETQRNKGNFPGRFSGRQFSNSRSEMNVSTLELGDSALYLCASSPIGTGDQPQHFGDGTRLSIL.

This clonotype was observed at least ten times. CDR3 in amino acids: CASSWTGTEAFF. The CDR3 nucleotides read TGCGCCAGCAGCTGGACGGGGACTGAAGCTTTCTTT. This rearrangement joins TRBV5-1 to TRBJ1-1; D not resolved. CDR3 length equals 12 residues. Germline CDR1 is SGHRS and CDR2 is YFSETQ. V dropped 3 bases and J dropped 5 bases, with 8 bases sitting between them. Using reference TRBV5-1 and TRBJ1-1 for the parts outside the CDR3, the full variable domain is KAGVTQTPRYLIKTRGQQVTLSCSPISGHRSVSWYQQTPGQGLQFLFEYFSETQRNKGNFPGRFSGRQFSNSRSEMNVSTLELGDSALYLCASSWTGTEAFFGQGTRLTVV.

In this sample, this clonotype turned up many times. The V gene is TRBV27, the J gene TRBJ2-1, with 8 bases aligning to TRBD1. Trimming at V came to 6 bases and at J to 7 bases, leaving 8 bases not matched to a gene. Germline CDR1 MNHEY, CDR2 SMNVEV (reference sequence). The CDR3 covers 14 residues. CDR3 DNA sequence: TGTGCCAGCAGCCCGGGACAGGCTCCAAATGAGCAGTTCTTC. This sequence encodes CASSPGQAPNEQFF.

This clonotype was counted ten times or more. The junction shows a germline mismatch at one end, possibly a read error. The rearrangement joins TRBV14 to TRBJ1-6; D unresolved. The CDR3 spans 13 residues. Germline CDR1 and CDR2: SGHDN and FVKESK. CDR3 region: CASSEDLNSPLHF. CDR3 coding DNA: TGTGCCAGCAGCGAAGACCTTAATTCACCCCTCCACTTT. Filled out from reference TRBV14 and TRBJ1-6, the complete variable domain reads EAGVTQFPSHSVIEKGQTVTLRCDPISGHDNLYWYRRVMGKEIKFLLHFVKESKQDESGMPNNRFLAERTGGTYSTLKVQPAELEDSGVYFCASSEDLNSPLHFGNGTRLTVT.

This clonotype was found many times. The chain recombines TRBV12-3 or TRBV12-4 with TRBJ2-5; 8 bases are a match to TRBD1. Trimming removed 4 bases from V and 5 bases from J; junction bases left unmatched: 6. This CDR3 spans 14 amino acids. The CDR3 DNA sequence: TGTGCCAGCAGTTCAACGACAGGGGCTGAGACCCAGTACTTC. This sequence encodes CASSSTTGAETQYF.

This clonotype was counted at least ten times. This chain's CDR3 is CASSPTSGYNEQFF. CDR3 nucleotides: TGTGCCAGCAGCCCAACCAGCGGGTACAATGAGCAGTTCTTC. The J gene is TRBJ2-1, the V gene TRBV9; possibly TRBD2 for D (6 bases). Germline lookup yields CDR1 SGDLS and CDR2 YYNGEE. This CDR3 comprises 14 residues. The germline V and J ends were trimmed by 4 bases and 4 bases, with 12 bases remaining between them.